The sequence of this TCR beta chain was determined in a study of CD8 T cells in Susac syndrome. Turning to the study itself: Treatment at blood withdrawal was none, corticosteroids, or intravenous immunoglobulin alone in Susac syndrome patients.

It was with random hexamers that 0.5 to 1 ug RNA was reverse transcribed. TCRdb analysed the immunoSEQ multiplex PCR reads with MiXCR anew, one entry per CDR3 protein. The data show over 150,000 distinct CDR3 sequences, roughly 94% seen once. The CDR3 is 14 amino acids. Trimming at V came to 6 bases and at J to 7 bases, leaving 6 bases not matched to a gene. CDR1 is LNHDA, CDR2 SQIVND, per germline (reference sequence). The sample taken for sequencing was CD4+ T cells from PBMCs. The genes are TRBV19 and TRBJ1-2; 12 nucleotides agree with TRBD1. The clonotype was recovered from a human donor with Susac syndrome. DNA of the CDR3: TGTGCCAGTAGCGGGACAGGGGGCAAGAGTGGCTACACCTTC. This encodes CASSGTGGKSGYTF.